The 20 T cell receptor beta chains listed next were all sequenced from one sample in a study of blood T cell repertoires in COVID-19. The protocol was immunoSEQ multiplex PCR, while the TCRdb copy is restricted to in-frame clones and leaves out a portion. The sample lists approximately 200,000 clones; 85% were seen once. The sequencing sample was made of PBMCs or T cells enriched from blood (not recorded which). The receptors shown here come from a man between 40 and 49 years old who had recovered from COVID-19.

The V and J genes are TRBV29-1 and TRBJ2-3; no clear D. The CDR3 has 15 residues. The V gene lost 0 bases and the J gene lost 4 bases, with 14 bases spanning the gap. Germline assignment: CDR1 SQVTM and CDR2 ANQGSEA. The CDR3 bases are TGCAGCGTTGAAGATCCCCGAACAGATCCAGATACGCAGTATTTT. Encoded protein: CSVEDPRTDPDTQYF.

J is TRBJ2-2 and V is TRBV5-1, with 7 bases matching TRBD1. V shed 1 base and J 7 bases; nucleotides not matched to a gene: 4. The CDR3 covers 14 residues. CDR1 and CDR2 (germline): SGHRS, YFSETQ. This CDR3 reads CASSLTGVDGELFF. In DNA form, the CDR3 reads TGCGCCAGCAGCTTGACAGGGGTTGACGGGGAGCTGTTTTTT.

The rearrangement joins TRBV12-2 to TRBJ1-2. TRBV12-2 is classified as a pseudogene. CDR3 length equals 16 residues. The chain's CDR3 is CASRLGERQRHYGYTF. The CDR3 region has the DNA TGTGCAAGTCGCTTAGGAGAGCGTCAGAGACACTATGGCTACACCTTC.

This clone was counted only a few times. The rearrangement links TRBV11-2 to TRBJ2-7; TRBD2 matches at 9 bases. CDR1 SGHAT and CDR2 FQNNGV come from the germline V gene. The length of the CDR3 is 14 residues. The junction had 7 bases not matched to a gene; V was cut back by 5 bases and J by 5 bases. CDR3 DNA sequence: TGTGCCAGCAGCCGACTAGCGGACACCGACGAGCAGTACTTC. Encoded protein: CASSRLADTDEQYF. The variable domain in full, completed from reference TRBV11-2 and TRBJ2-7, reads EAGVAQSPRYKIIEKRQSVAFWCNPISGHATLYWYQQILGQGPKLLIQFQNNGVVDDSQLPKDRFSAERLKGVDSTLKIQPAKLEDSAVYLCASSRLADTDEQYFGPGTRLTVT.

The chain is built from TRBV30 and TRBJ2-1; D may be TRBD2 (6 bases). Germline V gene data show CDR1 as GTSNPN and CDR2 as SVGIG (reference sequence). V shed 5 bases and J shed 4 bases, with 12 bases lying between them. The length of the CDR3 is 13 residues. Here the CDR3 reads CAWEGTLYNEQFF. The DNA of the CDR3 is TGTGCCTGGGAAGGGACTTTATACAATGAGCAGTTCTTC.

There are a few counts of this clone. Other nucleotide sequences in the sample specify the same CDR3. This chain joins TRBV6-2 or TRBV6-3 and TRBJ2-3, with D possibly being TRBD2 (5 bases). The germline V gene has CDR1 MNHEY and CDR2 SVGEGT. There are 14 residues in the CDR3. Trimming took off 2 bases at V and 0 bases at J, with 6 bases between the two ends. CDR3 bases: TGTGCCAGCAGTTACAGCGGTAGCACAGATACGCAGTATTTT. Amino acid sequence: CASSYSGSTDTQYF.

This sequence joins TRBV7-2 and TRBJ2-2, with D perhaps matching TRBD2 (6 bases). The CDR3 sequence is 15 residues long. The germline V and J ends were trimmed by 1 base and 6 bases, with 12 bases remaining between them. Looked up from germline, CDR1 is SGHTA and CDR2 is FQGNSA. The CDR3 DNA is TGTGCCAGCAGCTTAGAGGTCGGGAGCCCCGGGGAGCTGTTTTTT. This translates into CASSLEVGSPGELFF.

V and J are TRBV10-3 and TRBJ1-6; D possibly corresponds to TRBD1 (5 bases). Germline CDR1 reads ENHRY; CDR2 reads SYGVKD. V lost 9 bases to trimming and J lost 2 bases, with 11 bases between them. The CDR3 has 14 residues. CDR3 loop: CAISQGTYNSPLHF. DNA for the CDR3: TGTGCCATATCTCAGGGTACCTATAATTCACCCCTCCACTTT.

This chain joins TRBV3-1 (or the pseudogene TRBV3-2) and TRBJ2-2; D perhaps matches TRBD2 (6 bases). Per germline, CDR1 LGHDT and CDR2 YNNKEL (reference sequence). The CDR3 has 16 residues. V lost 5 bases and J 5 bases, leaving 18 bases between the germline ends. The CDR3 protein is CASSVRDSPPTGELFF. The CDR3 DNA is TGTGCCAGCAGCGTCCGGGACTCCCCGCCGACCGGGGAGCTGTTTTTT.

The CDR3 region has the DNA TGCGCCAGCCATCTCCAGGCCGGGGAAGAGCAGTACTTC. Protein sequence: CASHLQAGEEQYF. V usage is TRBV5-1 and J usage is TRBJ2-7, with D perhaps TRBD2 (5 bases). This CDR3 has 13 amino acids. Trimming took off 7 bases at V and 7 bases at J, with 18 bases between the two ends. Germline-derived CDR1 and CDR2 are SGHRS and YFSETQ.

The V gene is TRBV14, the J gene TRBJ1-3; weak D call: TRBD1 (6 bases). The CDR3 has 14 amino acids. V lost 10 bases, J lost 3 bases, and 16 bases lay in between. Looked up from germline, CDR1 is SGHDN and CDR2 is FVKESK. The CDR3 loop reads CATRDGRGGNTIYF. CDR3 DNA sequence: TGTGCCACCCGAGATGGCAGGGGTGGAAACACCATATATTTT.

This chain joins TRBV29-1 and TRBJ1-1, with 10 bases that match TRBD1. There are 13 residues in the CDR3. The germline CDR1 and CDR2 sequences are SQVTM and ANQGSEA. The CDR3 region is CSSAGTGVTEAFF. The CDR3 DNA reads TGCTCATCAGCCGGGACAGGGGTCACTGAAGCTTTCTTT. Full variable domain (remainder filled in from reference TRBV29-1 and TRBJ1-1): SAVISQKPSRDICQRGTSLTIQCQVDSQVTMMFWYRQQPGQSLTLIATANQGSEATYESGFVIDKFPISRPNLTFSTLTVSNMSPEDSSIYLCSSAGTGVTEAFFGQGTRLTVV.

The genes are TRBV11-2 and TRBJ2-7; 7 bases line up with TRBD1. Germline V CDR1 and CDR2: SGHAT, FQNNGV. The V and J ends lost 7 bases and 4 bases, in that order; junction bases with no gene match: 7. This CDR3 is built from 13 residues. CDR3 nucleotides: TGTGCCAGCACCTTCGGGACAGAGTACGAGCAGTACTTC. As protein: CASTFGTEYEQYF.

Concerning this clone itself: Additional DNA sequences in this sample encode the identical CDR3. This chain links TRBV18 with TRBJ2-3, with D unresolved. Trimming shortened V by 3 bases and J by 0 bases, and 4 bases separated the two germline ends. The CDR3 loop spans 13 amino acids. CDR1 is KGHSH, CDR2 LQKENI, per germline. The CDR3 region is CASSPPSTDTQYF. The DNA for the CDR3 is TGTGCCAGCTCACCTCCGAGCACAGATACGCAGTATTTT.

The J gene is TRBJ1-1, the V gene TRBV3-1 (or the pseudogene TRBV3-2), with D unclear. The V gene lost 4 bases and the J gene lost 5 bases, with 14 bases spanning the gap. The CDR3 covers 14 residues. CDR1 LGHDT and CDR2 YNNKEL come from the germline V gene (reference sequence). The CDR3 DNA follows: TGTGCCAGCAGCCCCTCCGGAGGCGGAACTGAAGCTTTCTTT. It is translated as CASSPSGGGTEAFF.

The CDR3 reads CASSGPSPGEEQFF. In nucleotides, the CDR3 is TGTGCCAGCAGCGGACCTAGCCCAGGGGAAGAGCAGTTCTTC. The chain joins TRBV9 to TRBJ2-1; perhaps TRBD1 as D (6 bases). CDR3 length equals 14 residues. Trimming left V 3 bases short and J 10 bases short, with 17 bases between. Germline V gene sequence: CDR1 SGDLS, CDR2 YYNGEE.

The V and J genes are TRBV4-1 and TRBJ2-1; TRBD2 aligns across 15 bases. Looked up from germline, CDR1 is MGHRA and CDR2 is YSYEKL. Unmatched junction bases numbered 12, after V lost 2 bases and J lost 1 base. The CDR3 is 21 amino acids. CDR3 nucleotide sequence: TGCGCCAGCAGCCAACCCGGACTAGCGGGAGGGCCTCGTAGATCCTACAATGAGCAGTTCTTC. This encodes CASSQPGLAGGPRRSYNEQFF.

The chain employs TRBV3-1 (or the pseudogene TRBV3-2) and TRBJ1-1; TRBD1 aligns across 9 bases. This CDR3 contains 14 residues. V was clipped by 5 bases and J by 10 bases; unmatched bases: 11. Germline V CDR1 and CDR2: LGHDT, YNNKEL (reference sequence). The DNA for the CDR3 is TGTGCCAGCAGCAAGGGACAGGGTGAAGGGGGAGCTTTCTTT. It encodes CASSKGQGEGGAFF.

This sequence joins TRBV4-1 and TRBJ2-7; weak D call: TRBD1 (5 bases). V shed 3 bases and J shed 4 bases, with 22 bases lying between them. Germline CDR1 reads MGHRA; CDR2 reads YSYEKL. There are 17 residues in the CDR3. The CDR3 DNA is TGCGCCAGCAGCCAGGTTGCCGGGCCTAGGGGTTGGTACGAGCAGTACTTC. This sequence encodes CASSQVAGPRGWYEQYF.

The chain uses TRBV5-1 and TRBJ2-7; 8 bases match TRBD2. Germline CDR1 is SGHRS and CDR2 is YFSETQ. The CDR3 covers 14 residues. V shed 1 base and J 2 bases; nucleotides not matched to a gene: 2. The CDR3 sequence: CASSLRLAPYEQYF. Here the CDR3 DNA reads TGCGCCAGCAGCTTGCGACTAGCGCCCTACGAGCAGTACTTC.